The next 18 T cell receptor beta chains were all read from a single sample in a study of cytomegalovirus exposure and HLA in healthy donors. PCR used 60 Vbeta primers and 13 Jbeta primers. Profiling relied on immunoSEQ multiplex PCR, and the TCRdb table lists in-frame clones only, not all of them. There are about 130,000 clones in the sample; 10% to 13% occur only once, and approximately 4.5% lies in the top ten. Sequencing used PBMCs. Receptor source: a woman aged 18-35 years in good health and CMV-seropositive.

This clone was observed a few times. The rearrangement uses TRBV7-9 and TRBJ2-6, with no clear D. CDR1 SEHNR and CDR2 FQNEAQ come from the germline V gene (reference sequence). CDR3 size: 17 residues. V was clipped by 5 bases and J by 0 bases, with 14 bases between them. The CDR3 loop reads CASSPLSDSSGANVLTF. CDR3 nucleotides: TGTGCCAGCAGCCCCCTTTCTGATAGCTCTGGGGCCAACGTCCTGACTTTC.

The CDR3 DNA reads TGTGCCAGCACCACCAGAGAGCGGGAGGGCATTTACGAGCAGTACTTC. Encoded protein: CASTTREREGIYEQYF. The chain carries TRBV25-1 and TRBJ2-7, with 10 bases identical to TRBD2. The CDR3 loop spans 16 amino acids. Germline V lookup: CDR1 MGHDK, CDR2 SYGVNS. V was clipped by 7 bases and J by 4 bases; unmatched bases: 13.

CDR3 region: CASSLTGTGNNEQFF. The DNA of the CDR3 is TGTGCCAGCAGTTTAACCGGGACAGGGAACAATGAGCAGTTCTTC. The chain joins TRBV28 to TRBJ2-1; TRBD1 agrees at 9 bases. Germline V gene data show CDR1 as MDHEN and CDR2 as SYDVKM. The CDR3 runs 15 residues. After removal of 2 bases from V and 5 bases from J, the junction contained 4 bases not matched to a gene. Full variable domain (remainder filled in from reference TRBV28 and TRBJ2-1): DVKVTQSSRYLVKRTGEKVFLECVQDMDHENMFWYRQDPGLGLRLIYFSYDVKMKEKGDIPEGYSVSREKKERFSLILESASTNQTSMYLCASSLTGTGNNEQFFGPGTRLTVL.

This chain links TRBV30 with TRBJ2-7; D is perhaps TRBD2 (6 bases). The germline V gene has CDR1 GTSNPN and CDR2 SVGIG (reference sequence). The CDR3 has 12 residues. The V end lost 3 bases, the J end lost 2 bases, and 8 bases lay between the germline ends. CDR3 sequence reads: CAWRDYPYEQYF. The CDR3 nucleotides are TGTGCCTGGAGGGACTACCCCTACGAGCAGTACTTC.

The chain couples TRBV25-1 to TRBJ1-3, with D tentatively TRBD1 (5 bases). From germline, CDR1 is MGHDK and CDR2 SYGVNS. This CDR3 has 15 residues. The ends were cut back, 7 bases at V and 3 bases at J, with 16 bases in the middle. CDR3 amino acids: CASIPDRGYGNTIYF. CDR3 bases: TGTGCCAGCATCCCTGATAGGGGCTATGGAAACACCATATATTTT.

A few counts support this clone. CDR3 nucleotide sequence: TGTGCCAGCAGTGAGCCTAGCGGGGGACTCTACAATGAGCAGTTCTTC. It codes for CASSEPSGGLYNEQFF. The chain joins TRBV6-1 to TRBJ2-1; 10 bases are a match to TRBD2. The CDR3 is made up of 16 amino acids. After removal of 3 bases from V and 3 bases from J, the junction contained 5 bases not matched to a gene. Germline-derived CDR1 and CDR2 are MNHNS and SASEGT.

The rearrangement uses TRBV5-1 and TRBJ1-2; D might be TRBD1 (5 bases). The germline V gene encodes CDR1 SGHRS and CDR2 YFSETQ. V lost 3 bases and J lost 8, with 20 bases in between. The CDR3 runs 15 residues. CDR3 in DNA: TGCGCCAGCAGCTGGGGGGATAAAGGGGTTAACGGCTACACCTTC. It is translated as CASSWGDKGVNGYTF.

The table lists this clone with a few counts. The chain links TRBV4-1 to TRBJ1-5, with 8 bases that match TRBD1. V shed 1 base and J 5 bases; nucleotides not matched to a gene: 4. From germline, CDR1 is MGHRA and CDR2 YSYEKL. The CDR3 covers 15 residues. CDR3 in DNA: TGCGCCAGCAGCCAAGGACAGGGGCCTTATCAGCCCCAGCATTTT. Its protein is CASSQGQGPYQPQHF.

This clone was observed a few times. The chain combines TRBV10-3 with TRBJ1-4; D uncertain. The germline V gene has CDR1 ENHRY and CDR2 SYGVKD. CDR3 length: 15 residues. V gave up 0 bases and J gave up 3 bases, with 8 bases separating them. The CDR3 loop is CAISESGLSNEKLFF. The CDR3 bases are TGTGCCATCAGTGAGTCTGGGCTATCTAATGAAAAACTGTTTTTT.

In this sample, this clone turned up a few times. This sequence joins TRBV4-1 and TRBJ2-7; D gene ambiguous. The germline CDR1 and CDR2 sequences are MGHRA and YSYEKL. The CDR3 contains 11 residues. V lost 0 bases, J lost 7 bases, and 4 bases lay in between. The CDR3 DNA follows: TGCGCCAGCAGCCAAGATTTAGAGCAGTACTTC. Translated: CASSQDLEQYF.

CDR3: CATSRVGWTSGTYEQYF. CDR3 bases: TGTGCCACCAGCAGAGTAGGATGGACTAGCGGAACCTACGAGCAGTACTTC. The J gene is TRBJ2-7, the V gene TRBV15, with 10 bases lining up with TRBD2. CDR1 and CDR2 from the germline V gene are LNHNV and YYDKDF (reference sequence). The CDR3 runs to 17 residues. With 1 base clipped from V and 2 bases from J, the junction kept 8 bases outside the gene matches.

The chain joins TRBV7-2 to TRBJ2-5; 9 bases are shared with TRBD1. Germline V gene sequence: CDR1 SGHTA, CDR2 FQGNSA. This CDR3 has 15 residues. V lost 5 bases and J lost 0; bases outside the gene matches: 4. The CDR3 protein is CASSRGQGYQETQYF. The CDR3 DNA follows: TGTGCCAGCAGCCGGGGACAGGGCTACCAAGAGACCCAGTACTTC. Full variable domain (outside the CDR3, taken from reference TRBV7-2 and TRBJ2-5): GAGVSQSPSNKVTEKGKDVELRCDPISGHTALYWYRQSLGQGLEFLIYFQGNSAPDKSGLPSDRFSAERTGGSVSTLTIQRTQQEDSAVYLCASSRGQGYQETQYFGPGTRLLVL.

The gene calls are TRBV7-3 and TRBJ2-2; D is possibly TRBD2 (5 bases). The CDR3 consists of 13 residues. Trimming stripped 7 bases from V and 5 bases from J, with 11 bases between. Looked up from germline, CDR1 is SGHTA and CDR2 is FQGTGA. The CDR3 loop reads CASTSGITGELFF. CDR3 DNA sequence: TGTGCCAGCACATCCGGGATTACCGGGGAGCTGTTTTTT.

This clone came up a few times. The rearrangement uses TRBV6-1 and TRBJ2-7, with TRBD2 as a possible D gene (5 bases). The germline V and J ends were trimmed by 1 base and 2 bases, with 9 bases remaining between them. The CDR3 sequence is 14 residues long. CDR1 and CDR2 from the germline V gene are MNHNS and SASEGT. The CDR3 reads CASSEDVRAYEQYF. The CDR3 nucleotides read TGTGCCAGCAGTGAAGATGTGAGGGCCTACGAGCAGTACTTC.

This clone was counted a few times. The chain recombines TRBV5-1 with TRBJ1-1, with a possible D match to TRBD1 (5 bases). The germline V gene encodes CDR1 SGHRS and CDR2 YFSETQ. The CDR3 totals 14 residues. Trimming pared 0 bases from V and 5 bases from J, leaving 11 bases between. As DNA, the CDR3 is TGCGCCAGCAGCTTGGACGGGGGAGCTACTGAAGCTTTCTTT. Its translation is CASSLDGGATEAFF.

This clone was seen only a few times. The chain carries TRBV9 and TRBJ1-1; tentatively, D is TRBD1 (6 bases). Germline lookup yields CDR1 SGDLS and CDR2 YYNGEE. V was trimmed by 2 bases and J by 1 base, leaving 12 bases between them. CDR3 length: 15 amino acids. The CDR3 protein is CASSVLVGGNTEAFF. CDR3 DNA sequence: TGTGCCAGCAGCGTCCTGGTAGGGGGGAACACTGAAGCTTTCTTT.

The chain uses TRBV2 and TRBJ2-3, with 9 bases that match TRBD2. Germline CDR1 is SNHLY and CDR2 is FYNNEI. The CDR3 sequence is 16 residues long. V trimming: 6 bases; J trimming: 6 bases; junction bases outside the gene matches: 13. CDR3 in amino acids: CASRVSGSSLSDTQYF. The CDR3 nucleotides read TGTGCCAGCAGGGTTAGCGGGAGTTCATTGTCGGATACGCAGTATTTT.

The CDR3 here is CASSLGGAPYEQYF. The CDR3 coding sequence is TGTGCCAGCAGTCTCGGGGGGGCCCCCTACGAGCAGTACTTC. V usage is TRBV27 and J usage is TRBJ2-7, with 8 bases identical to TRBD2. With 5 bases clipped from V and 2 bases from J, the junction kept 5 bases outside the gene matches. Germline-derived CDR1 and CDR2 are MNHEY and SMNVEV (reference sequence). This CDR3 is built from 14 residues.